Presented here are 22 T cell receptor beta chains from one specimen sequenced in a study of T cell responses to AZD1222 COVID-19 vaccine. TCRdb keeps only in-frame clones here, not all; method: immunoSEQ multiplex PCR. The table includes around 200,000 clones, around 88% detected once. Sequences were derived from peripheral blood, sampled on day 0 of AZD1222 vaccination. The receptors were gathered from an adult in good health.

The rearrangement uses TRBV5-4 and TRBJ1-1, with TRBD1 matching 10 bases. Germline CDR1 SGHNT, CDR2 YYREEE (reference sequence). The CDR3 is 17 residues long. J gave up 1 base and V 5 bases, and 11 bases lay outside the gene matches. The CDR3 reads CASRRPGTGARNTEAFF. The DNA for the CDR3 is TGTGCCAGCAGGAGACCCGGGACAGGGGCTCGGAACACTGAAGCTTTCTTT. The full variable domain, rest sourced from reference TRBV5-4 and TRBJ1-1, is ETGVTQSPTHLIKTRGQQVTLRCSSQSGHNTVSWYQQALGQGPQFIFQYYREEENGRGNFPPRFSGLQFPNYSSELNVNALELDDSALYLCASRRPGTGARNTEAFFGQGTRLTVV.

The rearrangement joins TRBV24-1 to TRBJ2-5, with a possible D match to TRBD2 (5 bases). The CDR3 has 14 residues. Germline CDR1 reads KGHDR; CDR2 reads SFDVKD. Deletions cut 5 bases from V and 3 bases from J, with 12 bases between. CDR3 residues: CATSGISGKETQYF. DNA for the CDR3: TGTGCCACCAGTGGGATTTCGGGGAAAGAGACCCAGTACTTC.

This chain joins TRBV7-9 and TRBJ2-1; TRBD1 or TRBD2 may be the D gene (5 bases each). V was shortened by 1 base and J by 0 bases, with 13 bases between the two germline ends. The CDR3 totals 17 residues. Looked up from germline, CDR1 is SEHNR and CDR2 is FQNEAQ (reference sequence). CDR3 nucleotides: TGTGCCAGCAGCTTAGGGGGGTCGTTGAGCTCCTACAATGAGCAGTTCTTC. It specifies CASSLGGSLSSYNEQFF.

The CDR3 sequence: CASSVTSGADNEQFF. The CDR3 nucleotides read TGTGCCAGCAGCGTTACTAGCGGGGCAGACAATGAGCAGTTCTTC. The rearrangement joins TRBV9 to TRBJ2-1; 10 nucleotides align to TRBD2. Unmatched junction bases numbered 4, after V lost 2 bases and J lost 5 bases. Germline assignment: CDR1 SGDLS and CDR2 YYNGEE. The CDR3 runs to 15 residues.

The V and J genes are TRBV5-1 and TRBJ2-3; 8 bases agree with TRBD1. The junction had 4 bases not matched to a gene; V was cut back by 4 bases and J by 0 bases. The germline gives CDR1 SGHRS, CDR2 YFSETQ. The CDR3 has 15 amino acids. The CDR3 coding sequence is TGCGCCAGCAGCGCGACAGGGGCTAGCACAGATACGCAGTATTTT. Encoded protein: CASSATGASTDTQYF.

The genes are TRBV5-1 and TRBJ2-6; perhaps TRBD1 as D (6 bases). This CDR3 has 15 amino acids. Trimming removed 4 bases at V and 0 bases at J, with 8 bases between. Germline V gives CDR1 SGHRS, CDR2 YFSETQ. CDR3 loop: CASSEGHSGANVLTF. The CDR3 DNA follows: TGCGCCAGCAGCGAGGGACACTCTGGGGCCAACGTCCTGACTTTC.

The DNA of the CDR3 is TGTGCCAGCAGTTCCATTCGGGGAAAGGAAGAAAAACTGTTTTTT. Encoded protein: CASSSIRGKEEKLFF. The V gene is TRBV27, the J gene TRBJ1-4; D is unclear. Per the germline V gene, CDR1 is MNHEY and CDR2 is SMNVEV (reference sequence). Trimming shortened V by 4 bases and J by 8 bases, and 17 bases separated the two germline ends. This CDR3 region has 15 residues.

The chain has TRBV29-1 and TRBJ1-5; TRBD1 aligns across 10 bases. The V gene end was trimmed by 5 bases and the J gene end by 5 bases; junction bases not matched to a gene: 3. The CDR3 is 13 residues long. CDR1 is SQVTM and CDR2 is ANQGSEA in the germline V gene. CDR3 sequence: CSVTGTGDQPQHF. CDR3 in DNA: TGCAGCGTTACTGGGACAGGGGATCAGCCCCAGCATTTT.

The CDR3 spells CATSRERFGRQYF. The DNA of the CDR3 is TGTGCCACCAGCAGAGAACGTTTCGGGCGGCAGTATTTT. The V call is TRBV15, the J call TRBJ2-3; no clear D gene. Germline assignment: CDR1 LNHNV and CDR2 YYDKDF (reference sequence). V was clipped by 0 bases and J by 11 bases, with 12 bases between them. The CDR3 is 13 residues long.

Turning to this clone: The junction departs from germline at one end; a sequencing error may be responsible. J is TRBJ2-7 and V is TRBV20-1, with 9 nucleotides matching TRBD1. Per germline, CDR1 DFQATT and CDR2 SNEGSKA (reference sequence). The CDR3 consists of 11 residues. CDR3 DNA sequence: TGCAGTGCCAGACCCTCGGGACAGGGTCTGTTC. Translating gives CSARPSGQGLF.

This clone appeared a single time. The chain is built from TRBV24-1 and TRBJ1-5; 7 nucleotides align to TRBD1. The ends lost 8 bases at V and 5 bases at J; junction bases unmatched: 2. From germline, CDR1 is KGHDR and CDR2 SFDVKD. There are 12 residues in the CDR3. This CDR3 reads CATNTGDQPQHF. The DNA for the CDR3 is TGTGCCACCAATACAGGGGATCAGCCCCAGCATTTT.

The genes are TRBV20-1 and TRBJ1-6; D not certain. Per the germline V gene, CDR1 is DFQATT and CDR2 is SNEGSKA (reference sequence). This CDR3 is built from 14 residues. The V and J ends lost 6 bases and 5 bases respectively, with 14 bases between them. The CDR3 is CSASPDGDNSPLHF. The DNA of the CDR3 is TGCAGTGCCAGTCCGGACGGAGATAATTCACCCCTCCACTTT.

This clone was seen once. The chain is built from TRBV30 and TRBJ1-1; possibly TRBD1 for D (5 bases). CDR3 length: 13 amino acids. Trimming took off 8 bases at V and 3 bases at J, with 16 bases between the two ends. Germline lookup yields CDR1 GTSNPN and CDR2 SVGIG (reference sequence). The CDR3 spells CAKRDRGDTEAFF. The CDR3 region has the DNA TGTGCCAAGCGGGACCGAGGGGACACTGAAGCTTTCTTT.

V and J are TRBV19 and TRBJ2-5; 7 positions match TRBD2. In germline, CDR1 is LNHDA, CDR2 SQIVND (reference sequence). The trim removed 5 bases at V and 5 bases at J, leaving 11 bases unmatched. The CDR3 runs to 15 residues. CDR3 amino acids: CASSGRGSLRETQYF. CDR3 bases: TGTGCCAGTAGTGGACGCGGGAGTTTGCGGGAGACCCAGTACTTC.

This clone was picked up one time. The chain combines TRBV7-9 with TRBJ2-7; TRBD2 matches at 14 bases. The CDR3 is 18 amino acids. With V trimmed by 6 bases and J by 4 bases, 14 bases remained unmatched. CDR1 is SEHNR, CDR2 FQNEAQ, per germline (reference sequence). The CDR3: CASRTDRAGTSGGYEQYF. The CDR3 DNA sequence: TGTGCCAGCAGGACCGACAGGGCCGGGACTAGCGGGGGTTACGAGCAGTACTTC.

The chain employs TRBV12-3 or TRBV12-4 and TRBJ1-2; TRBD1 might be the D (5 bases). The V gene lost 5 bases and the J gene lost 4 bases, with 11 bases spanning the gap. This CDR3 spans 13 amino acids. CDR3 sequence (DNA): TGTGCCAGCAGTCCCGGACAAGGCTATGGCTACACCTTC. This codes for CASSPGQGYGYTF.

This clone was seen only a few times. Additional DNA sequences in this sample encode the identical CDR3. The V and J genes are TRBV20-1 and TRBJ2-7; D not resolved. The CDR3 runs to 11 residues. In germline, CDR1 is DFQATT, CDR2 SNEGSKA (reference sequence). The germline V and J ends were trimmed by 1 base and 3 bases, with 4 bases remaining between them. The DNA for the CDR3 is TGCAGTGCTAGAGGCGACTACGAGCAGTACTTC. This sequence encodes CSARGDYEQYF.

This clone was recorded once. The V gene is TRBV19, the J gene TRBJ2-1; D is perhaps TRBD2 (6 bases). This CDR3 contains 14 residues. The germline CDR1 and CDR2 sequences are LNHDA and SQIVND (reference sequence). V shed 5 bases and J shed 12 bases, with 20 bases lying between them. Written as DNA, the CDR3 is TGTGCCAGTAGTTCGAAAACCGGGACTTTCCCGCAGTTCTTC. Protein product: CASSSKTGTFPQFF.

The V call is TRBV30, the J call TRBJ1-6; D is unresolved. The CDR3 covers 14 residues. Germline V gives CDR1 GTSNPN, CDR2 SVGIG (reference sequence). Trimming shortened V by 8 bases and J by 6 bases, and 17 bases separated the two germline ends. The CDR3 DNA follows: TGTGCCGGCACCATGGAACGGATTAATTCACCCCTCCACTTT. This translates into CAGTMERINSPLHF.

The CDR3 reads CASRPPGQVPNYGYTF. In nucleotides, the CDR3 is TGTGCCAGCAGGCCACCGGGACAGGTACCTAACTATGGCTACACCTTC. The chain is built from TRBV28 and TRBJ1-2, with 8 bases aligning to TRBD1. CDR1 MDHEN and CDR2 SYDVKM come from the germline V gene. There are 16 residues in the CDR3. V was clipped by 6 bases and J by 0 bases; unmatched bases: 9.

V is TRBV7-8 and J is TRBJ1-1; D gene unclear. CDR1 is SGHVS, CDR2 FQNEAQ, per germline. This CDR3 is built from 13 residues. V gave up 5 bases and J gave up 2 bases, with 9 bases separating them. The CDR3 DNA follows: TGTGCCAGCAGCCGGACGGTCAACACTGAAGCTTTCTTT. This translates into CASSRTVNTEAFF.

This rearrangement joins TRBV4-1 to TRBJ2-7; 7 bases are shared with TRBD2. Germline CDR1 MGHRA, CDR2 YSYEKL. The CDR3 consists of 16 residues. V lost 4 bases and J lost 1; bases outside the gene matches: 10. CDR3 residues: CASSPREGRGSYEQYF. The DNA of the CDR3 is TGCGCCAGCAGCCCCCGTGAGGGGAGGGGATCCTACGAGCAGTACTTC.